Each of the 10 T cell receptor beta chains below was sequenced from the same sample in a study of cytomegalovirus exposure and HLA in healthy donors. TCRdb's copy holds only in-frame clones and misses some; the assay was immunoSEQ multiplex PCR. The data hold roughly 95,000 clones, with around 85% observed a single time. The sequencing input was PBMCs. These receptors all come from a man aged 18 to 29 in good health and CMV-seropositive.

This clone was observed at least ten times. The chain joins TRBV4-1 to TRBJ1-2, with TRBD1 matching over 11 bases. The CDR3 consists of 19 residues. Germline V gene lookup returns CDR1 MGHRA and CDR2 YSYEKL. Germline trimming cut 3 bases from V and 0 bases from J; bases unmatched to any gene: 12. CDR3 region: CASSHELRTGGRSNYGYTF. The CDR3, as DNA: TGCGCCAGCAGCCACGAATTACGGACAGGGGGCCGGTCTAACTATGGCTACACCTTC.

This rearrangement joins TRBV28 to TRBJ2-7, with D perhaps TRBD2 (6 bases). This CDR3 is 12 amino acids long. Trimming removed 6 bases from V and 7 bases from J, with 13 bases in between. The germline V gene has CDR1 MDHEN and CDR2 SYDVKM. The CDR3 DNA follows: TGTGCCAGCAGCCCCGGGACTCGAGAGCAGTACGTC. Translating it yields CASSPGTREQYV.

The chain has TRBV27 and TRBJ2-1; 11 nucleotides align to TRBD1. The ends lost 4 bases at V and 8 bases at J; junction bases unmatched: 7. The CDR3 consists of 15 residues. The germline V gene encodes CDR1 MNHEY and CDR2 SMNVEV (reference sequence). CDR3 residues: CASSSRTGGLYEQFF. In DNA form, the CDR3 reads TGTGCCAGCAGTTCACGGACAGGGGGCTTATATGAGCAGTTCTTC.

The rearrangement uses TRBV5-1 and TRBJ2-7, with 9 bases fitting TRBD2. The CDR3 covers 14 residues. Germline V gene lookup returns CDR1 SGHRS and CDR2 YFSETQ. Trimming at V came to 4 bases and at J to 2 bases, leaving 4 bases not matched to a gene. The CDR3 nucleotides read TGCGCCAGCAGCGCGGGGGGGGTAACCTACGAGCAGTACTTC. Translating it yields CASSAGGVTYEQYF.

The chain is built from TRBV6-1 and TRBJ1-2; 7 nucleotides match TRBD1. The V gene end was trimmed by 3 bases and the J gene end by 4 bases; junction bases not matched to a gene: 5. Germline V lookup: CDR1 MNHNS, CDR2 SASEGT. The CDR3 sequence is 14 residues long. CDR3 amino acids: CASSDSGTAYGYTF. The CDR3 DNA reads TGTGCCAGCAGTGACTCTGGGACAGCCTATGGCTACACCTTC.

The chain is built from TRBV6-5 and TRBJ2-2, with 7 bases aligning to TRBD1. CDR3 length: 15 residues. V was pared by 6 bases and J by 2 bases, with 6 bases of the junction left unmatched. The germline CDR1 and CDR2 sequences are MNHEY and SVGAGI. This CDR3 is CASSSGTANTGELFF. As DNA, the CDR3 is TGTGCCAGCAGCTCCGGGACAGCCAACACCGGGGAGCTGTTTTTT.

The CDR3 reads CASSSRRSTYNEQFF. The CDR3 bases are TGTGCCAGCAGTTCTCGGAGATCCACTTACAATGAGCAGTTCTTC. J is TRBJ2-1 and V is TRBV27; D remains unclear. Trimming left V 4 bases short and J 4 bases short, with 14 bases between. This CDR3 comprises 15 residues. CDR1 is MNHEY and CDR2 is SMNVEV in the germline V gene (reference sequence).

CDR3 nucleotides: TGTGCCAGCAGTGAGAGGAGGCAATCCTACGAGCAGTACGTC. It is translated as CASSERRQSYEQYV. The chain carries TRBV2 and TRBJ2-7, with TRBD2 as a possible D gene (5 bases). V shed 3 bases and J shed 1 base, with 10 bases lying between them. CDR1 and CDR2 (germline): SNHLY, FYNNEI. The CDR3 has 14 residues.

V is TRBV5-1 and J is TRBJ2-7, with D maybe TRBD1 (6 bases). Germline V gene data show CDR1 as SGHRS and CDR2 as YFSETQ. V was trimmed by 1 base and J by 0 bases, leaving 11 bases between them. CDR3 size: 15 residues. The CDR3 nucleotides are TGCGCCAGCAGCTTGACTGACAGGAGCTCCTACGAGCAGTACTTC. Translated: CASSLTDRSSYEQYF. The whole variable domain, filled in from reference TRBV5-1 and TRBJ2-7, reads KAGVTQTPRYLIKTRGQQVTLSCSPISGHRSVSWYQQTPGQGLQFLFEYFSETQRNKGNFPGRFSGRQFSNSRSEMNVSTLELGDSALYLCASSLTDRSSYEQYFGPGTRLTVT.

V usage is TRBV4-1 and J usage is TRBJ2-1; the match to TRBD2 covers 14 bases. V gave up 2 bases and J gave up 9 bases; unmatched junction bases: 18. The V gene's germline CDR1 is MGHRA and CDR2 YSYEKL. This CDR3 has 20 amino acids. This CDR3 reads CASSQTALYPGLAGEGEQFF. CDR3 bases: TGCGCCAGCAGCCAAACGGCCTTATACCCGGGACTAGCGGGAGAGGGTGAGCAGTTCTTC.